The 20 T cell receptor beta chains below were found in one sample sequenced in a study of shared clonotypes between healthy human individuals. Method: immunoSEQ multiplex PCR; TCRdb's copy keeps in-frame clones and lacks some. The table includes about half a million clones, roughly 80% detected once. Sequencing used PBMCs. Receptor source: a woman between 40 and 55 years old in good health. Some clones in this sample may be carry-over from other donors' samples.

V gene TRBV4-3 combines with J gene TRBJ1-3; D is ambiguous. The CDR3 is made up of 15 amino acids. Germline V gene data show CDR1 as LGHNA and CDR2 as YSLEER. The V and J ends lost 2 bases and 0 bases respectively, with 8 bases between them. CDR3 DNA: TGCGCCAGCAGCCAATGGTCCCGCTCTGGAAACACCATATATTTT. This translates into CASSQWSRSGNTIYF.

This clone appeared once. The chain carries TRBV9 and TRBJ2-3; tentatively, D is TRBD1 (6 bases). Germline V gene data show CDR1 as SGDLS and CDR2 as YYNGEE. Trimming removed 6 bases at V and 3 bases at J, with 14 bases between. This CDR3 has 14 amino acids. The CDR3 here is CASTGQSATDTQYF. CDR3 nucleotides: TGTGCCAGCACCGGACAGTCCGCAACAGATACGCAGTATTTT.

This clone was found a few times. This CDR3 is CASSLASSRNGDTQYF. CDR3 nucleotides: TGCGCCAGCAGCTTGGCGTCTAGCCGGAACGGGGATACGCAGTATTTT. J is TRBJ2-3 and V is TRBV5-1; D possibly corresponds to TRBD2 (5 bases). There are 16 residues in the CDR3. Per the germline V gene, CDR1 is SGHRS and CDR2 is YFSETQ. Trimming took off 0 bases at V and 6 bases at J, with 17 bases between the two ends.

The chain links TRBV5-6 to TRBJ2-7; TRBD2 matches 7 bases. This CDR3 has 16 residues. Germline trimming cut 4 bases from V and 5 bases from J; bases unmatched to any gene: 15. Germline V gene data show CDR1 as SGHDT and CDR2 as YYEEEE. CDR3 nucleotides: TGTGCCAGCAGCGCCGGGACTACCCTTAGGGCCCACGAGCAGTACTTC. Translated, it gives CASSAGTTLRAHEQYF.

This rearrangement joins TRBV9 to TRBJ1-1; the D is unclear. This CDR3 comprises 14 residues. V lost 0 bases, J lost 0 bases, and 6 bases lay in between. From germline, CDR1 is SGDLS and CDR2 YYNGEE. The CDR3 coding sequence is TGTGCCAGCAGCGTAGGCAGGCTGAACACTGAAGCTTTCTTT. It yields the protein CASSVGRLNTEAFF.

This clone was observed at least ten times. This chain links TRBV9 with TRBJ1-5; D might be TRBD1 (5 bases). Germline CDR1 SGDLS, CDR2 YYNGEE. Trimming took 4 bases from V and 7 from J, leaving 12 bases between them. CDR3 size: 13 residues. CDR3 DNA: TGTGCCAGCAGCCTGGGGGGAGGCCAGCCCCAGCATTTT. This encodes CASSLGGGQPQHF.

The chain joins TRBV28 to TRBJ2-1, with TRBD2 matching 7 bases. Germline lookup yields CDR1 MDHEN and CDR2 SYDVKM. J lost 7 bases, V lost 4 bases, and 10 bases had no gene match. This CDR3 is 15 amino acids long. CDR3 nucleotide sequence: TGTGCCAGCAGTTCTGCGGGAGATGGGGGAAATGAGCAGTTCTTC. This sequence encodes CASSSAGDGGNEQFF.

This clone showed up many times. Other DNA sequences in this sample translate to the same CDR3. The chain couples TRBV9 to TRBJ1-4; unclear D gene. CDR3 length: 15 amino acids. V was clipped by 1 base and J by 0 bases, with 7 bases between them. Germline CDR1 is SGDLS and CDR2 is YYNGEE. This CDR3 is CASSVYGATNEKLFF. In DNA form, the CDR3 reads TGTGCCAGCAGCGTATACGGGGCAACTAATGAAAAACTGTTTTTT.

With regard to this clone: A read error likely explains this, since a far larger clone differs by one base. The sample contains more than one DNA sequence encoding this CDR3. The V call is TRBV5-8, the J call TRBJ1-5; D gene uncertain. The CDR3 runs to 13 residues. Germline CDR1 SGHTS, CDR2 YDEGEE. Here the CDR3 reads CASGQPKNQPQHF. The DNA of the CDR3 is TGTGCCAGCGGTCAGCCAAAAAATCAGCCCCAGCACTTT. The whole variable domain, remainder taken from reference TRBV5-8 and TRBJ1-5, is EAGVTQSPTHLIKTRGQQATLRCSPISGHTSVYWYQQALGLGLQFLLWYDEGEERNRGNFPPRFSGRQFPNYSSELNVNALELEDSALYLCASGQPKNQPQHFGDGTRLSIL.

The V and J genes are TRBV6-6 and TRBJ2-7; TRBD1 or TRBD2 may be the D gene (6 bases each). The germline V gene has CDR1 MNHNY and CDR2 SVGAGI (reference sequence). Trimming removed 0 bases at V and 8 bases at J, with 11 bases between. The CDR3 length is 13 residues. The CDR3 sequence is CASSYSVRDKQYF. The CDR3 DNA reads as TGTGCCAGCAGTTACTCAGTGCGGGACAAGCAGTACTTC.

V and J are TRBV4-2 and TRBJ2-2; no clear D. The CDR3 runs to 14 residues. V was pared by 2 bases and J by 2 bases, with 6 bases between. Per the germline V gene, CDR1 is LGHNA and CDR2 is YNFKEQ. CDR3 region: CASSQWANTGELFF. CDR3 coding DNA: TGTGCCAGCAGCCAATGGGCCAACACCGGGGAGCTGTTTTTT.

The V and J genes are TRBV23-1 and TRBJ1-1, with 10 bases matching TRBD1. TRBV23-1 carries the ORF label, with uncertain function. Trimming removed 7 bases from V and 5 bases from J; junction bases left unmatched: 13. The CDR3 length is 16 residues. CDR3 protein: CASTRSTGGLGTEAFF. Here the CDR3 DNA reads TGCGCCAGCACTCGATCGACAGGGGGCTTAGGGACTGAAGCTTTCTTT.

The chain carries TRBV28 and TRBJ2-7; D might be TRBD1 or TRBD2, each matching 5 bases. The germline CDR1 and CDR2 sequences are MDHEN and SYDVKM. The CDR3 totals 15 residues. Deletions cut 2 bases from V and 5 bases from J, with 16 bases between. CDR3: CASSLKSRGVDEQYF. In DNA form, the CDR3 reads TGTGCCAGCAGTTTAAAGTCGAGGGGAGTGGACGAGCAGTACTTC.

V and J are TRBV6-1 and TRBJ1-5; D remains unclear. The CDR3 consists of 16 residues. The germline gives CDR1 MNHNS, CDR2 SASEGT. V was shortened by 2 bases and J by 0 bases, with 11 bases between the two germline ends. CDR3 DNA sequence: TGTGCCAGCAGTGAACTAAGGTACAGTAGCAATCAGCCCCAGCATTTT. Its translation is CASSELRYSSNQPQHF.

This clone was recorded at least ten times. Other DNA sequences in the same sample also yield this CDR3. J is TRBJ2-3 and V is TRBV4-3; 9 positions match TRBD1. CDR3 length: 16 residues. Trimming at V came to 4 bases and at J to 4 bases, leaving 9 bases not matched to a gene. CDR1 and CDR2 (germline): LGHNA, YSLEER. The CDR3, as DNA: TGCGCCAGCAGCCCGAACCCCGGGACAGGGTCAGATACGCAGTATTTT. Its translation: CASSPNPGTGSDTQYF.

About this clone itself: Only one base separates this from a far larger clonotype, so it likely reflects a read error. The chain combines TRBV28 with TRBJ1-5; D might be TRBD1 (6 bases). The V gene's germline CDR1 is MDHEN and CDR2 SYDVKM. This CDR3 contains 15 residues. V was clipped by 4 bases and J by 6 bases, with 16 bases between them. The CDR3 DNA follows: TGTGCCAGCAGTTGGGCAGGGGAGGGCAGTCAGCCCCAGCATTTT. It specifies CASSWAGEGSQPQHF.

This clone was found many times. This specimen includes other DNA sequences encoding the same CDR3. This chain joins TRBV2 and TRBJ1-6; D is possibly TRBD1 (5 bases). V dropped 9 bases and J dropped 5 bases, with 11 bases sitting between them. This CDR3 comprises 13 residues. Germline V gives CDR1 SNHLY, CDR2 FYNNEI. The CDR3 DNA reads as TGTGCCAGGGGGCGGGCGGATAATTCACCCCTCCACTTT. Translation gives CARGRADNSPLHF.

This sequence joins TRBV30 and TRBJ2-1; 12 bases align to TRBD2. CDR1 GTSNPN and CDR2 SVGIG come from the germline V gene (reference sequence). Trimming cost V 6 bases and J 7 bases; bases outside gene matches: 10. The CDR3 extends over 15 amino acids. The CDR3 loop reads CACLRLAGDKNEQFF. For the CDR3, the DNA is TGTGCCTGCCTCAGACTAGCGGGAGATAAAAATGAGCAGTTCTTC.

The rearrangement joins TRBV6-6 to TRBJ1-2; possible D gene TRBD1, 6 bases. CDR1 is MNHNY and CDR2 is SVGAGI in the germline V gene (reference sequence). V gave up 10 bases and J gave up 0 bases, with 15 bases separating them. This CDR3 is 14 amino acids long. DNA for the CDR3: TGTGCCACCCTTATGGGGGGCTCTAACTATGGCTACACCTTC. Its translation is CATLMGGSNYGYTF.

The chain couples TRBV10-3 to TRBJ1-1; 8 bases are a match to TRBD1. The CDR3 covers 14 residues. Germline V CDR1 and CDR2: ENHRY, SYGVKD. Trimming removed 0 bases from V and 8 bases from J; junction bases left unmatched: 5. For the CDR3, the DNA is TGTGCCATCAGTGAGTCGAACAGGGGGTACGAAGCTTTCTTT. This sequence encodes CAISESNRGYEAFF.